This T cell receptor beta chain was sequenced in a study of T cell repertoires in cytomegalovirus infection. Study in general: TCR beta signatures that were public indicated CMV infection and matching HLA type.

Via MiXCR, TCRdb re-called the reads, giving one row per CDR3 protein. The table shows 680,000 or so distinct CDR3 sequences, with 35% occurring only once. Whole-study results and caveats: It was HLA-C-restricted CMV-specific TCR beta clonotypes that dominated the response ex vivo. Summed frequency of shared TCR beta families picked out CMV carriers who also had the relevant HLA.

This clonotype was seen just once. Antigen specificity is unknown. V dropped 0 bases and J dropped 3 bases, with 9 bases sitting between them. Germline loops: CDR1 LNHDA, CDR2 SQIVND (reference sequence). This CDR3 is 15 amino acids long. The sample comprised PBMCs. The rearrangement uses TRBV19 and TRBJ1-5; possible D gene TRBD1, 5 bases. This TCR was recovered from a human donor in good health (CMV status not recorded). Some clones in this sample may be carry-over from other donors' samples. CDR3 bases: TGTGCCAGTAGTATAGACGAGGGGATCAATCAGCCCCAGCATTTT. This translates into CASSIDEGINQPQHF.